This T cell receptor (beta chain) was sequenced during a study of blood T cell repertoires in COVID-19 (dated by TCRdb to the early 2020s). Notes on the research overall: Collaborator samples came from the United States, Italy and Spain and covered acute and convalescent phases of COVID-19. The material from the prospective study consisted of cDNA or gDNA derived from T cells, B-cell-depleted T cells, or PBMCs. Deeply sampled blood TCRbeta repertoires from subjects exposed to, actively infected with, or recovered from COVID-19 were included in the dataset. The repertoires were made available in a free public database intended to serve as a resource for research on the immune response to SARS-CoV-2. Samples were obtained from the ongoing ImmuneRACE study (first 160 participants) and from some 1,200 subjects provided by 6 global collaborators. Nearly every sample came with metadata listing a de-identified subject ID, COVID-19 status, age in years and sex. Where available, HLA class I and class II types were taken from metadata supplied by the sample provider and were not determined by assay-based typing.

The collaborating institutions used their own protocols to collect whole blood in K2EDTA tubes. For TCRbeta analysis, collaborators shipped samples in one of three forms: frozen whole blood, isolated PBMCs, or DNA extracted from either of those sample types. About this clone itself: The antigen this receptor binds is unknown. No base-level quality is on record; no much larger clone is a single base apart.

The CDR3 spans 15 residues, from the cysteine through the phenylalanine. The read is trimmed to its CDR3 DNA, 45 bases read in frame from base 1. Taken from the germline V gene, the CDR1 and CDR2 loops are SGDLS and YYNGEE. From V the trimming removes 1 base and from J it removes 7 bases, while the gene matches leave 5 bases of the junction unaccounted for. The immunoSEQ Assay, a bias-controlled multiplex PCR, was used to amplify TCRbeta CDR3 regions from genomic DNA. The original methods were these. The number of nucleated cells in each sample was estimated from the amplification of reference gene primers within the assay. To quantify the absolute abundance of each unique TCRbeta CDR3 rearrangement, sequence reads were collapsed and filtered. For each sample, productive Simpson clonality was calculated as the square root of Simpson's diversity index over productive rearrangements. TCRdb re-hosts the immuneACCESS table, in-frame sequences only. Its copies lack some clones; in the studies checked, an unresolved V gene accounts for under half of them, and the cause for the rest is not known. Clone size and V and J calls were adopted from that table, with D and trimming inferred from the DNA. The sample data list fewer than 500,000 clones, and roughly 89% of these were observed just once. The top ten constitute more than 1.4% of the sample.

Study-wide findings and limitations: The amount of clinical and demographic metadata varied by source and participant and was provided uncurated.

The sequencing sample was made of peripheral blood. The receptor chain draws on TRBV9 and TRBJ2-1, and 10 junction bases match TRBD2. This sequence was found in a woman between 25 and 40 years old with active or convalescent COVID-19. The nucleotide sequence reads TGTGCCAGCAGCGTACAACTAGCGGGGATAAATGAGCAGTTCTTC. Its coded protein is CASSVQLAGINEQFF.